The 26 T cell receptor beta chains given below trace back to one sample, sequenced in a study of blood T cells in healthy people across ages. Combining a sample-barcoded 5' primer with a J-beta primer mix, a second PCR ran for 7 to 11 cycles. A single record per CDR3 protein comes from TCRdb applying MiXCR to the 5' RACE reads. The sample yields 1.4 million to 1.5 million distinct CDR3 sequences, around 42% seen once. Sequencing was performed on blood. These receptors were taken from a young woman in good health.

This clonotype came up a few times. V and J are TRBV28 and TRBJ2-3, with D unresolved. CDR3 length: 15 residues. Per the germline V gene, CDR1 is MDHEN and CDR2 is SYDVKM. V was pared by 3 bases and J by 2 bases, with 12 bases between. The CDR3 loop reads CASSFLGTFTDTQYF. The CDR3 DNA is TGTGCCAGCAGTTTCCTGGGTACTTTCACAGATACGCAGTATTTT.

V and J are TRBV20-1 and TRBJ2-4, with TRBD2 as a possible D gene (5 bases). The ends were cut back, 3 bases at V and 13 bases at J, with 16 bases in the middle. The CDR3 consists of 12 residues. Germline lookup yields CDR1 DFQATT and CDR2 SNEGSKA (reference sequence). The CDR3 DNA sequence: TGCAGTGCTAGTGACGGCGGGCCTGAGCAGTACTTC. It is translated as CSASDGGPEQYF.

The chain is built from TRBV28 and TRBJ2-7, with D maybe TRBD2 (6 bases). V was clipped by 3 bases and J by 10 bases, with 13 bases between them. This CDR3 has 12 amino acids. Per the germline V gene, CDR1 is MDHEN and CDR2 is SYDVKM. CDR3 sequence reads: CASSFRGNIQYF. The CDR3 DNA sequence: TGTGCCAGCAGTTTCCGGGGGAATATTCAGTACTTC.

This clonotype was counted a few times. This rearrangement joins TRBV29-1 to TRBJ2-2; the D gene is possibly TRBD1 (6 bases). V dropped 4 bases and J dropped 2 bases, with 11 bases sitting between them. Germline V gene data show CDR1 as SQVTM and CDR2 as ANQGSEA. This CDR3 comprises 14 residues. The CDR3 protein is CSVGGTPNTGELFF. As DNA, the CDR3 is TGCAGCGTTGGAGGGACACCTAACACCGGGGAGCTGTTTTTT.

V is TRBV19 and J is TRBJ2-1; 8 bases fit TRBD2. J was trimmed by 5 bases and V by 7 bases; bases with no gene match: 7. The CDR3 covers 14 residues. Germline-derived CDR1 and CDR2 are LNHDA and SQIVND (reference sequence). CDR3 region: CASKTGGLHNEQFF. The CDR3 nucleotides are TGTGCCAGTAAGACGGGAGGGCTCCACAATGAGCAGTTCTTC.

This clonotype was counted many times. The chain uses TRBV15 and TRBJ2-3; D is possibly TRBD1 (5 bases). With 7 bases removed from V and 6 bases from J, the gap between germline ends came to 14 bases. Germline V gene sequence: CDR1 LNHNV, CDR2 YYDKDF (reference sequence). This CDR3 has 13 residues. As DNA, the CDR3 is TGTGCCACCAACCATCGGACACAGGATACGCAGTATTTT. It specifies CATNHRTQDTQYF.

This clonotype was detected ten times or more. J is TRBJ1-2 and V is TRBV6-6; D unclear. CDR3 size: 13 residues. Deletions cut 4 bases from V and 8 bases from J, with 14 bases between. Germline V gives CDR1 MNHNY, CDR2 SVGAGI (reference sequence). The CDR3 DNA reads as TGTGCCAGCAGTTCCATATCTATGTGCGGCTACACCTTC. Translated, it gives CASSSISMCGYTF.

To note about this clonotype: Germline and junction disagree at one end, which may indicate a read error. The genes are TRBV12-3 or TRBV12-4 and TRBJ2-3; TRBD2 matches at 9 bases. This CDR3 has 15 amino acids. For the CDR3, the DNA is TGTGCCAGCAGTTTCGCGGGAGGGTCCACAGATATGCAGTATTTT. Its translation is CASSFAGGSTDMQYF.

This clonotype was counted a few times. The CDR3 region has the DNA TGCGCCAGCAGCTCCGGGGACGGAGAATACGAGCAGTACTTC. Protein sequence: CASSSGDGEYEQYF. The chain employs TRBV4-1 and TRBJ2-7; either TRBD1 or TRBD2 may supply D (5 bases each). This CDR3 is built from 14 residues. Germline lookup yields CDR1 MGHRA and CDR2 YSYEKL. Trimming removed 5 bases at V and 4 bases at J, with 15 bases between.

This clonotype was seen repeatedly, ten times or more. The rearrangement joins TRBV25-1 to TRBJ2-7; D may be TRBD1 or TRBD2 (5 bases each). CDR3 length: 11 residues. Trimming pared 2 bases from V and 11 bases from J, leaving 10 bases between. CDR1 is MGHDK, CDR2 SYGVNS, per germline. The CDR3 protein is CASSEGGKEYF. CDR3 sequence (DNA): TGTGCCAGCAGTGAAGGGGGAAAGGAGTACTTC.

This clonotype was observed at least ten times. The rearrangement links TRBV20-1 to TRBJ2-7; D ambiguous. The V end was cut by 0 bases, the J end by 6 bases, with 6 bases between. The germline CDR1 and CDR2 sequences are DFQATT and SNEGSKA (reference sequence). The CDR3 totals 11 residues. This CDR3 is CSARDLGEQYF. The CDR3 region has the DNA TGCAGTGCTAGAGACTTGGGCGAGCAGTACTTC.

The gene calls are TRBV28 and TRBJ2-7; 7 bases fit TRBD1. V shed 3 bases and J 3 bases; nucleotides not matched to a gene: 17. This CDR3 is 18 amino acids long. The germline CDR1 and CDR2 sequences are MDHEN and SYDVKM. The CDR3 nucleotides read TGTGCCAGCAGTTTCACGGGAAACAGGGGAAGCCGGGTCTACGAGCAGTACTTC. It specifies CASSFTGNRGSRVYEQYF.

CDR3 in amino acids: CSALTSGREHEQFF. CDR3 nucleotides: TGCAGTGCTTTAACTAGCGGGAGGGAACATGAGCAGTTCTTC. The chain joins TRBV20-1 to TRBJ2-1; 13 nucleotides match TRBD2. The germline V gene encodes CDR1 DFQATT and CDR2 SNEGSKA (reference sequence). V dropped 5 bases and J dropped 8; count of bases not matched to a gene: 6. The CDR3 consists of 14 residues.

The J gene is TRBJ1-1, the V gene TRBV20-1; TRBD1 is a possible D gene (5 bases). CDR3 length: 14 residues. From germline, CDR1 is DFQATT and CDR2 SNEGSKA (reference sequence). V shed 1 base and J shed 4 bases, with 13 bases lying between them. The CDR3 here is CSARGIGRGTEAFF. CDR3 nucleotides: TGCAGTGCTAGAGGAATAGGGAGGGGCACTGAAGCTTTCTTT.

This clonotype was seen only once. CDR3 DNA sequence: TGCAGTGCTAGAGACAGGGGGCGTACTGAAGCTTTCTTT. Amino acids: CSARDRGRTEAFF. This chain connects TRBV20-1 to TRBJ1-1, with 8 bases that match TRBD1. Germline V lookup: CDR1 DFQATT, CDR2 SNEGSKA (reference sequence). V lost 0 bases and J lost 5; bases outside the gene matches: 2. CDR3 length: 13 amino acids.

This sequence joins TRBV7-8 and TRBJ2-7, with 11 positions matching TRBD2. Per the germline V gene, CDR1 is SGHVS and CDR2 is FQNEAQ. The CDR3 extends over 15 amino acids. Trimming removed 5 bases from V and 3 bases from J; junction bases left unmatched: 6. In DNA, the CDR3 is TGTGCCAGCAGCCTCACTAGCGGGAGTGACTACGAGCAGTACTTC. Translating it yields CASSLTSGSDYEQYF.

This chain joins TRBV21-1 and TRBJ2-3; the table gives TRBD1 as D, unverified against the DNA. TRBV21-1 is termed a pseudogene. The CDR3 runs to 16 residues. In DNA form, the CDR3 reads TGTGCCAGCAGCAACGAGTGGGACAGAAGCACAGATACGCAGTATTTT. Translating gives CASSNEWDRSTDTQYF.

The chain has TRBV7-9 and TRBJ1-4; no clear D gene. The CDR3 contains 13 residues. Germline values: CDR1 SEHNR, CDR2 FQNEAQ (reference sequence). V shed 2 bases and J shed 6 bases, with 7 bases lying between them. The CDR3: CASSLTLDEKLFF. CDR3 in DNA: TGTGCCAGCAGCTTAACCCTCGATGAAAAACTGTTTTTT.

The chain couples TRBV12-3 or TRBV12-4 to TRBJ1-2, with unresolved D. The V and J ends lost 4 bases and 2 bases respectively, with 11 bases between them. The CDR3 has 14 amino acids. DNA for the CDR3: TGTGCCAGCAGTTCCCGAGCAGCAAACTATGGCTACACCTTC. Amino acid sequence: CASSSRAANYGYTF.

The chain has TRBV21-1 and TRBJ2-3. TRBV21-1 is described as a pseudogene. The CDR3 runs to 16 residues. The CDR3 sequence: CASSPSTTISTDTQYF. The DNA of the CDR3 is TGTGCCAGCAGCCCAAGCACCACAATTAGCACAGATACGCAGTATTTT.

This chain connects TRBV7-9 to TRBJ1-2; 9 bases align to TRBD1. The germline V gene encodes CDR1 SEHNR and CDR2 FQNEAQ (reference sequence). CDR3 length: 15 amino acids. J lost 6 bases, V lost 10 bases, and 15 bases had no gene match. In DNA form, the CDR3 reads TGTGCCACCACTAACCGGGACAGGGATAGCCATGGCTACACCTTC. It encodes CATTNRDRDSHGYTF.

V gene TRBV20-1 combines with J gene TRBJ2-1; 7 bases map to TRBD2. This CDR3 spans 15 amino acids. V lost 1 base and J lost 6; bases outside the gene matches: 9. Looked up from germline, CDR1 is DFQATT and CDR2 is SNEGSKA (reference sequence). CDR3 DNA: TGCAGTGCTAGAGTTGCCCCGGGACTAACCAATGAGCAGTTCTTC. This codes for CSARVAPGLTNEQFF.

The genes are TRBV20-1 and TRBJ1-1; 7 bases align to TRBD1. This CDR3 is 14 amino acids long. J lost 6 bases, V lost 8 bases, and 15 bases had no gene match. CDR1 DFQATT and CDR2 SNEGSKA come from the germline V gene (reference sequence). The CDR3 bases are TGCAGTCCGAGCCGACAGGGTGGGGGAGCTGAAGCTTTCTTT. Its translation: CSPSRQGGGAEAFF.

This clonotype was seen repeatedly, ten times or more. This chain joins TRBV27 and TRBJ2-1; tentative D call: TRBD2 (6 bases). The CDR3 runs 12 residues. From germline, CDR1 is MNHEY and CDR2 SMNVEV (reference sequence). V was shortened by 3 bases and J by 7 bases, with 7 bases between the two germline ends. Written as DNA, the CDR3 is TGTGCCAGCAGTTTTGGGGGGAATGAGCAGTTCTTC. Protein product: CASSFGGNEQFF.

This clonotype appeared a single time. The chain couples TRBV6-5 to TRBJ1-1; the match to TRBD1 covers 7 bases. CDR1 MNHEY and CDR2 SVGAGI come from the germline V gene. This CDR3 comprises 13 residues. After removal of 6 bases from V and 7 bases from J, the junction contained 8 bases not matched to a gene. The CDR3 bases are TGTGCCAGCAGGCCACAGGGGTTGGGTGAAGCTTTCTTT. Protein: CASRPQGLGEAFF.

This clonotype was picked up a small number of times. The chain employs TRBV6-2 or TRBV6-3 and TRBJ2-1, with D perhaps TRBD1 (5 bases). Trimming took 2 bases from V and 8 from J, leaving 19 bases between them. The CDR3 is made up of 16 amino acids. The germline V gene has CDR1 MNHEY and CDR2 SVGEGT. The CDR3 DNA reads TGTGCCAGCAGTTACAACGGCCTGGGGCTCAGGTATGAGCAGTTCTTC. This gives the protein CASSYNGLGLRYEQFF.